The T cell receptor beta chain under discussion was sequenced for a study of breast tumors, draining lymph nodes, adjacent tissues. Whole-study findings and limits: Compared with basal-like, luminal-like tumors shared significantly more repertoire with nontumor tissue. Tumor T cell lymph node origin was a supported hypothesis, not proven. Tumors had less TCR diversity than lymph nodes, more than nontumor tissue.

This CDR3 spans 16 amino acids. The V and J ends lost 1 base and 0 bases respectively, with 10 bases between them. Looked up from germline, CDR1 is SEHNR and CDR2 is FQNEAQ (reference sequence). The lymph nodes were axillary draining lymph nodes from breast cancer patients. From the multiplex PCR reads, TCRdb called clonotypes with MiXCR, one entry per CDR3 protein. This sample has approximately 200,000 distinct CDR3 sequences, with approximately 33% found just once. This clonotype has at least ten counts. Its target is not known. V gene TRBV7-9 combines with J gene TRBJ1-5, with TRBD1 as a possible D gene (5 bases). Sequenced sample: axillary lymph node tissue. This receptor was identified in a female donor with breast cancer. Some clones in this sample may be carry-over from other donors' samples. The CDR3 DNA follows: TGTGCCAGCAGCTTAGAGAAAGGGGCTAGCAATCAGCCCCAGCATTTT. Protein product: CASSLEKGASNQPQHF.